One and the same sample provided the 21 T cell receptor beta chains below, sequenced in a study of blood T cell repertoires in COVID-19. Profiled with immunoSEQ multiplex PCR; TCRdb holds only in-frame clones, not every one. The data contain a few hundred thousand clones, roughly 89% of them singletons. Sequences were obtained from PBMCs or T cells enriched from blood (not recorded which). These receptors all stem from a woman in her forties or fifties who had recovered from COVID-19.

The chain uses TRBV7-9 and TRBJ1-1, with a possible D match to TRBD1 (5 bases). CDR1 and CDR2 from the germline V gene are SEHNR and FQNEAQ (reference sequence). V was pared by 3 bases and J by 0 bases, with 8 bases between. The CDR3 has 14 amino acids. The CDR3 DNA reads TGTGCCAGCAGCTTGGACACTATGAACACTGAAGCTTTCTTT. It specifies CASSLDTMNTEAFF.

The chain has TRBV19 and TRBJ1-2; 7 nucleotides match TRBD1. Germline V lookup: CDR1 LNHDA, CDR2 SQIVND (reference sequence). The CDR3 has 14 amino acids. Trimming at V came to 6 bases and at J to 10 bases, leaving 14 bases not matched to a gene. CDR3 sequence reads: CASSWTGPQRSYTF. As DNA, the CDR3 is TGTGCCAGTAGCTGGACAGGTCCTCAGCGATCCTACACCTTC.

This chain connects TRBV11-2 to TRBJ2-7; a possible D gene is TRBD1 (6 bases). V lost 5 bases and J 0 bases, leaving 8 bases between the germline ends. CDR3 size: 13 residues. In germline, CDR1 is SGHAT, CDR2 FQNNGV. CDR3 protein: CASSRDISYEQYF. CDR3 nucleotide sequence: TGTGCCAGCAGCCGGGACATCTCCTACGAGCAGTACTTC.

The chain uses TRBV19 and TRBJ1-1, with 7 nucleotides matching TRBD1. The germline CDR1 and CDR2 sequences are LNHDA and SQIVND (reference sequence). The CDR3 length is 14 residues. Unmatched junction bases numbered 7, after V lost 7 bases and J lost 2 bases. CDR3: CASTETGANTEAFF. The CDR3, as DNA: TGTGCCAGTACCGAAACAGGGGCTAACACTGAAGCTTTCTTT.

The CDR3, as DNA: TGTGCCAGCAGTCGGAACGGGGACACCCTTCTACGGACTTATGGCTACACCTTC. It encodes CASSRNGDTLLRTYGYTF. V is TRBV6-6 and J is TRBJ1-2; the D gene is possibly TRBD1 (6 bases). Germline CDR1 reads MNHNY; CDR2 reads SVGAGI (reference sequence). V lost 5 bases and J 5 bases, leaving 27 bases between the germline ends. The CDR3 loop spans 18 amino acids.

This chain connects TRBV9 to TRBJ2-7, with 7 bases identical to TRBD2. The CDR3 is made up of 17 amino acids. V gave up 0 bases and J gave up 0 bases; unmatched junction bases: 9. CDR1 and CDR2 from the germline V gene are SGDLS and YYNGEE. The DNA for the CDR3 is TGTGCCAGCAGCGTAGGGTCTGGGACTATCAGCTCCTACGAGCAGTACTTC. Its translation is CASSVGSGTISSYEQYF.

V is TRBV2 and J is TRBJ2-7, with 9 bases matching TRBD1. V lost 6 bases to trimming and J lost 7 bases; unmatched junction nucleotides: 13. This CDR3 comprises 15 residues. CDR1 and CDR2 (germline): SNHLY, FYNNEI. This chain's CDR3 is CASRNPGQGSGEQYF. CDR3 DNA sequence: TGTGCCAGCAGGAATCCGGGACAGGGATCTGGAGAGCAGTACTTC. The variable domain in full, completed from reference TRBV2 and TRBJ2-7, reads EPEVTQTPSHQVTQMGQEVILRCVPISNHLYFYWYRQILGQKVEFLVSFYNNEISEKSEIFDDQFSVERPDGSNFTLKIRSTKLEDSAMYFCASRNPGQGSGEQYFGPGTRLTVT.

The V gene is TRBV7-2, the J gene TRBJ2-5, with D possibly matching TRBD1 (6 bases). The CDR3 extends over 14 amino acids. Per the germline V gene, CDR1 is SGHTA and CDR2 is FQGNSA. Trimming took 6 bases from V and 5 from J, leaving 16 bases between them. The CDR3 sequence: CASSSMGAEETQYF. CDR3 nucleotides: TGTGCCAGCAGTTCGATGGGGGCCGAGGAGACCCAGTACTTC. Supplemented by reference TRBV7-2 and TRBJ2-5, the full variable domain reads GAGVSQSPSNKVTEKGKDVELRCDPISGHTALYWYRQSLGQGLEFLIYFQGNSAPDKSGLPSDRFSAERTGGSVSTLTIQRTQQEDSAVYLCASSSMGAEETQYFGPGTRLLVL.

The rearrangement uses TRBV5-6 and TRBJ2-2; the D gene is possibly TRBD1 (6 bases). There are 16 residues in the CDR3. Deletions cut 4 bases from V and 5 bases from J, with 18 bases between. Germline assignment: CDR1 SGHDT and CDR2 YYEEEE. CDR3 nucleotides: TGTGCCAGCAGCCACGCCACAGGGAGCTTTACCGGGGAGCTGTTTTTT. This translates into CASSHATGSFTGELFF.

As for this clone: Given a far larger clone just one base away, this is likely a sequencing read error. J is TRBJ2-7 and V is TRBV28, with 7 nucleotides matching TRBD1. Looked up from germline, CDR1 is MDHEN and CDR2 is SYDVKM. V shed 4 bases, J shed 0 bases, and the junction held 3 bases outside the gene matches. This CDR3 has 14 residues. The CDR3 loop reads CASSSGQSSYEQYF. CDR3 DNA: TGTGCCAGCAGTTCGGGACAGAGCTCCTACGAGCAGTACTTC. Drawing the rest from reference TRBV28 and TRBJ2-7, the complete variable domain is DVKVTQSSRYLVKRTGEKVFLECVQDMDHENMFWYRQDPGLGLRLIYFSYDVKMKEKGDIPEGYSVSREKKERFSLILESASTNQTSMYLCASSSGQSSYEQYFGPGTRLTVT.

For the CDR3, the DNA is TGTGCCAGCAGCCCCCGGACAGTTGGCACTGAAGCTTTCTTT. Its protein product is CASSPRTVGTEAFF. The chain couples TRBV5-6 to TRBJ1-1; tentatively, D is TRBD1 (6 bases). The CDR3 is made up of 14 amino acids. Trimming shortened V by 4 bases and J by 4 bases, and 14 bases separated the two germline ends. Germline CDR1 reads SGHDT; CDR2 reads YYEEEE. The full variable domain, in which reference TRBV5-6 and TRBJ1-1 provide the parts outside the CDR3, is DAGVTQSPTHLIKTRGQQVTLRCSPKSGHDTVSWYQQALGQGPQFIFQYYEEEERQRGNFPDRFSGHQFPNYSSELNVNALLLGDSALYLCASSPRTVGTEAFFGQGTRLTVV.

The chain has TRBV4-1 and TRBJ1-6; 7 bases are shared with TRBD1. The J segment lost 6 bases and the V segment lost 4 bases, leaving 9 bases of the junction unmatched. Per the germline V gene, CDR1 is MGHRA and CDR2 is YSYEKL. The CDR3 spans 16 residues. CDR3: CASSPVQGQVNSPLHF. The CDR3 coding sequence is TGCGCCAGCAGCCCAGTACAGGGGCAAGTTAATTCACCCCTCCACTTT.

The chain recombines TRBV3-1 (or the pseudogene TRBV3-2) with TRBJ2-7; TRBD1 agrees at 7 bases. There are 15 residues in the CDR3. J lost 2 bases, V lost 4 bases, and 8 bases had no gene match. Germline loops: CDR1 LGHDT, CDR2 YNNKEL (reference sequence). The CDR3 DNA sequence: TGTGCCAGCAGCCGCCGAGGGGGCCCTACCTACGAGCAGTACTTC. This encodes CASSRRGGPTYEQYF.

This chain connects TRBV7-2 to TRBJ1-2; D perhaps matches TRBD1 (5 bases). V lost 5 bases and J lost 8, with 21 bases in between. Germline V gene sequence: CDR1 SGHTA, CDR2 FQGNSA. The CDR3 totals 15 residues. The CDR3 spells CASSPDILNYVGYTF. CDR3 coding DNA: TGTGCCAGCAGCCCGGACATCTTAAACTATGTAGGCTACACCTTC.

The chain joins TRBV6-5 to TRBJ1-5, with a tentative D call TRBD1 (5 bases). The length of the CDR3 is 15 residues. The germline CDR1 and CDR2 sequences are MNHEY and SVGAGI. The V gene lost 0 bases and the J gene lost 1 base, with 7 bases spanning the gap. CDR3 amino acids: CASSYSRDSNQPQHF. DNA for the CDR3: TGTGCCAGCAGTTACTCGCGGGACAGCAATCAGCCCCAGCATTTT.

The CDR3 sequence: CASSINPDSPLHF. CDR3 bases: TGTGCCAGTAGTATAAATCCGGATTCACCCCTCCACTTT. V gene TRBV19 combines with J gene TRBJ1-6; D not certain. V was trimmed by 2 bases and J by 8 bases, leaving 7 bases between them. The CDR3 has 13 residues. Germline V gene sequence: CDR1 LNHDA, CDR2 SQIVND (reference sequence).

The chain recombines TRBV11-2 with TRBJ2-7, with D perhaps matching TRBD1 (5 bases). V was pared by 0 bases and J by 3 bases, with 9 bases between. Looked up from germline, CDR1 is SGHAT and CDR2 is FQNNGV. This CDR3 comprises 14 residues. Here the CDR3 reads CASSLDRQNYEQYF. In nucleotides, the CDR3 is TGTGCCAGCAGCTTAGATCGACAGAACTACGAGCAGTACTTC. Variable domain in full (rest from reference TRBV11-2 and TRBJ2-7): EAGVAQSPRYKIIEKRQSVAFWCNPISGHATLYWYQQILGQGPKLLIQFQNNGVVDDSQLPKDRFSAERLKGVDSTLKIQPAKLEDSAVYLCASSLDRQNYEQYFGPGTRLTVT.

The chain recombines TRBV10-3 with TRBJ2-2; 11 positions match TRBD1. V was pared by 0 bases and J by 6 bases, with 9 bases of the junction left unmatched. The germline V gene encodes CDR1 ENHRY and CDR2 SYGVKD. This CDR3 has 18 amino acids. The CDR3 reads CAISESAGQGASAGELFF. The DNA for the CDR3 is TGTGCCATCAGTGAGTCGGCAGGACAGGGGGCATCTGCCGGGGAGCTGTTTTTT.

In its sample, this clone was seen a few times. The chain combines TRBV4-2 with TRBJ2-1; the D gene is possibly TRBD2 (6 bases). V gave up 0 bases and J gave up 12 bases, with 12 bases separating them. The CDR3 totals 13 residues. The germline V gene has CDR1 LGHNA and CDR2 YNFKEQ. The CDR3 region has the DNA TGTGCCAGCAGCCAAGATCGGGACTCTGGGCAGTTCTTC. This gives the protein CASSQDRDSGQFF.

The CDR3 nucleotides are TGTGCCACCAGTGACTTGTTCGTCGGTGAGCAGTTCTTC. Protein sequence: CATSDLFVGEQFF. The chain joins TRBV24-1 to TRBJ2-1; D gene uncertain. There are 13 residues in the CDR3. V was cut by 4 bases and J by 9 bases, with 12 bases left in between. Per the germline V gene, CDR1 is KGHDR and CDR2 is SFDVKD.

The chain has TRBV6-5 and TRBJ2-1; D unclear. The CDR3 extends over 11 amino acids. CDR1 is MNHEY, CDR2 SVGAGI, per germline. The V and J ends lost 3 bases and 9 bases respectively, with 6 bases between them. The CDR3 sequence: CASSYVSEQFF. As DNA, the CDR3 is TGTGCCAGCAGTTATGTGAGTGAGCAGTTCTTC.